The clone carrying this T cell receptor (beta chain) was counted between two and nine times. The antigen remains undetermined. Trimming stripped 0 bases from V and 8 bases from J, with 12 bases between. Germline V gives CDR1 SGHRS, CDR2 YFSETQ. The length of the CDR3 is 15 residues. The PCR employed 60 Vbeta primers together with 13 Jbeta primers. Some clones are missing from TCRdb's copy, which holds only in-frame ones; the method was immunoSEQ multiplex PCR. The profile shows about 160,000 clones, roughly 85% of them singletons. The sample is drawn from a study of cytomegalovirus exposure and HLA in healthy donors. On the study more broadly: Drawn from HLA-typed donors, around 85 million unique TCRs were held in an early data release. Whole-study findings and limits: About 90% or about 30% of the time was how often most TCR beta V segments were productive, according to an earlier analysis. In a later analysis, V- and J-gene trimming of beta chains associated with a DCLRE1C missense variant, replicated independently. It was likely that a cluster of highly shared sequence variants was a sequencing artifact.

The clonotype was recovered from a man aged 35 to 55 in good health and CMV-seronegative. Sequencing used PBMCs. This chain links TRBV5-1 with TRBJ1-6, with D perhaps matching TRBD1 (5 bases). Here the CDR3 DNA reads TGCGCCAGCAGCTTGGTTTCCAGGGCCGATTCACCCCTCCACTTT. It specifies CASSLVSRADSPLHF.